The subject of this entry is one T cell receptor beta chain. What it recognizes is unknown. Using a J-beta primer mix together with a sample-barcoded 5' primer, a second PCR was run for about 6 to 12 cycles. TCRdb passed the 5' RACE reads through MiXCR, listing each CDR3 protein once. The sample holds approximately 800,000 distinct CDR3 sequences, approximately 25% seen once. Whenever a sample was processed, at least 6 million PBMCs were isolated. Total RNA was isolated from each sample in quantities of at least 5 micrograms. Trimming at V came to 5 bases and at J to 5 bases, leaving 5 bases not matched to a gene. Germline CDR1 reads MNHNY; CDR2 reads SVGAGI (reference sequence). The CDR3 spans 13 residues. This record comes from a study of blood T cells in healthy people across ages. Study conclusions and caveats: Diversity estimates from one million T cells were considered underestimates.

Another study also made use of these data, one on T cells of mothers and their children. That study adds: There were over 8.5 million TCR beta CDR3 reads from each mother and roughly 3 million from each child.

The chain joins TRBV6-6 to TRBJ1-2; 7 bases are shared with TRBD1. The sequence came from a boy under 18 in good health. Sequencing input: blood. The CDR3 reads CASSTTGVYGYTF. The CDR3 DNA reads TGTGCCAGCAGTACCACAGGGGTGTATGGCTACACCTTC.